This record looks at one T cell receptor (beta chain) sequence and its context. It lacks a known antigen. Base qualities are missing; no much larger clone stands one base away. The source of the sample is a study of blood T cell repertoires in COVID-19 (TCRdb year 2020). Background on the whole study: Collaborator samples came from the United States, Italy and Spain and covered acute and convalescent phases of COVID-19. The repertoires were released in a freely available public database meant as a resource for research on the immune response to SARS-CoV-2. Where available, HLA class I and class II types were obtained from metadata supplied by the sample provider rather than from assay-based typing. The prospective study material was composed of cDNA or gDNA derived from T cells, B-cell-depleted T cells, or PBMCs. The dataset comprised deeply sampled blood TCRbeta repertoires from subjects exposed to, actively infected with, or recovered from COVID-19. The samples were drawn from two sources: the first 160 participants of the ongoing ImmuneRACE study, and about 1,300 subjects contributed by 6 global collaborators. Nearly every sample came with metadata listing a de-identified subject ID, COVID-19 status, age in years and sex.

In Seattle, one collaborating source enrolled patients while the infection was active and tracked those patients longitudinally over the course of disease. Each collaborating institution followed its own protocols to collect whole blood in K2EDTA tubes. For TCRbeta analysis, collaborators shipped samples as frozen whole blood, isolated PBMCs, or DNA extracted from either of those sample types. TCRbeta CDR3 regions were amplified from genomic DNA by means of the immunoSEQ Assay, a bias-controlled multiplex PCR. The original methods were these. Within the assay, amplification of reference gene primers was used to estimate how many nucleated cells each sample contained. To quantify the absolute abundance of each unique TCRbeta CDR3 rearrangement, sequence reads were collapsed and filtered. For each sample, productive Simpson clonality was calculated by taking the square root of Simpson's diversity index across productive rearrangements. Entries here come from immuneACCESS through TCRdb and include only in-frame sequences with V and J called. Some clones fail to appear in such tables; in the studies checked, an unresolved V gene covers under half of the shortfall, and the cause of the remainder is unknown. The V and J calls and clone size were taken over from that table, and D and trimming were inferred from the DNA. In this sample the table shows 150,000 to 200,000 clones, around nine tenths of which occur a single time. Of the sample, approximately 13% falls within the top ten clones.

Study-wide conclusions, independent of this receptor: Clinical and demographic metadata were provided uncurated, with the amount varying by source and participant.

Sequencing was performed on peripheral blood. This clonotype was sampled from a woman aged 70-85 years with COVID-19, enrolled during active disease.

In nucleotides, the sequence is TGCGCCAGTAAAACTGGTGATCACACTGAAGCTTTCTTT. This translates into CASKTGDHTEAFF. Rearrangement joined TRBV5-1 to TRBJ1-1, with no confidently assigned D gene. Sequences SGHRS (CDR1) and YFSETQ (CDR2) are obtained from the germline V gene. Deletion took 8 bases off V and 3 bases off J, with a span of 14 bases between the germline ends. From its cysteine to its phenylalanine, the CDR3 spans 13 amino acids. Only the CDR3 portion is preserved as DNA: 39 bases, with reading frame beginning at the first base.